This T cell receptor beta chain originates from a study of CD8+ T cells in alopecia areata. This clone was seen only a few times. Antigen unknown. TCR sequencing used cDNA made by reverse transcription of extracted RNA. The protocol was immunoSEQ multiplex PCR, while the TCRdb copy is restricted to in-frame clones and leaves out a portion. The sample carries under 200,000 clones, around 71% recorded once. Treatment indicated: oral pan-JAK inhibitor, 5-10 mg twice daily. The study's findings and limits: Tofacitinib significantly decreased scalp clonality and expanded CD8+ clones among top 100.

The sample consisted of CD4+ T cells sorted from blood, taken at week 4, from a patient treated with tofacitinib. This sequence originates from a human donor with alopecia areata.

The CDR3 DNA reads TGTGCCAGCAGCTTATACTCCACTGGGGCCAACGTCCTGACTTTC. It is translated as CASSLYSTGANVLTF. V and J are TRBV7-9 and TRBJ2-6; D is unresolved. CDR3 length: 15 amino acids. Germline CDR1 reads SEHNR; CDR2 reads FQNEAQ (reference sequence). V was clipped by 2 bases and J by 2 bases, with 7 bases between them.